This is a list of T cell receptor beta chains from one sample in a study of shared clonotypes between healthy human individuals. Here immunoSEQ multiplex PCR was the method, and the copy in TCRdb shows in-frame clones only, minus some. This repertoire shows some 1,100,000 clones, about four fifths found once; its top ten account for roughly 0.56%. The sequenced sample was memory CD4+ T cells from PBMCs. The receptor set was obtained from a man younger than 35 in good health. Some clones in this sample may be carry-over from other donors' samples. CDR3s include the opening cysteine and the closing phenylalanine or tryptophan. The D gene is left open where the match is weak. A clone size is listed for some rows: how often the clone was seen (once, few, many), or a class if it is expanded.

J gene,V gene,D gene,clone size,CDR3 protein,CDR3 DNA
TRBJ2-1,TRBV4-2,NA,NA,CASSQDYRHNEQFF,TGTGCCAGCAGCCAGGACTATCGCCACAATGAGCAGTTCTTC
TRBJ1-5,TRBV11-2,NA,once,CASSLDRDQPQHF,TGTGCCAGCAGCTTAGATCGGGATCAGCCCCAGCATTTT
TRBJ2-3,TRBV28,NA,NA,CASSSPPFFSYASTDTQYF,TGTGCCAGCAGTTCTCCCCCCTTCTTCAGCTACGCCAGCACAGATACGCAGTATTTT
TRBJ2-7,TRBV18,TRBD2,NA,CASSPSGGQEQYF,TGTGCCAGCTCACCATCGGGGGGTCAGGAGCAGTACTTC
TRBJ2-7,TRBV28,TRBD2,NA,CASRKREYIYEQYF,TGTGCCAGCAGAAAGCGGGAGTACATTTACGAGCAGTACTTC
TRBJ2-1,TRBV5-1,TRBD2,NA,CASSLEAGGPYEQFF,TGCGCCAGCAGCTTGGAAGCGGGAGGGCCGTATGAGCAGTTCTTC
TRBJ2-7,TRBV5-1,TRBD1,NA,CASSLTIQTGTATYEQYF,TGCGCCAGCAGCTTGACGATTCAAACCGGGACAGCAACCTACGAGCAGTACTTC
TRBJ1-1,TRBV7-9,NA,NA,CASSLFVATEAFF,TGTGCCAGCAGCTTGTTCGTCGCGACTGAAGCTTTCTTT
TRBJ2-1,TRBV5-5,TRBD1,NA,CASSPRTGEQFF,TGTGCCAGCAGCCCACGGACAGGGGAGCAGTTCTTC
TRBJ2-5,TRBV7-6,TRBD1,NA,CASSSGTGHIGQTQYF,TGTGCCAGCAGCTCAGGGACAGGGCACATTGGGCAGACCCAGTACTTC
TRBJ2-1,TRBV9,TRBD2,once,CASSRGTGTSPNNEQFF,TGTGCCAGCAGCAGAGGAACCGGGACTAGCCCCAACAATGAGCAGTTCTTC
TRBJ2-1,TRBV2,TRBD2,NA,CASRGDGLAGNEQFF,TGTGCCAGCAGGGGGGACGGACTAGCGGGTAACGAGCAGTTCTTC